This T cell receptor beta chain was retrieved from a study of blood T cell repertoires in COVID-19. About the study: Specimens from acute and convalescent COVID-19 originated in the United States, Italy and Spain.

Per the original data handling: From reference gene primer amplification, estimates of nucleated cell counts were derived. The data were produced by immunoSEQ multiplex PCR, yet TCRdb's version contains in-frame clones alone and is incomplete. That table is the source of V, J and clone size, and D and trimming were worked out from the DNA. This repertoire shows roughly 200,000 clones, around 88% found once; its top ten account for about 8.6%. This CDR3 comprises 15 residues. Germline V CDR1 and CDR2: SEHNR, FQNEAQ (reference sequence). Trimming pared 3 bases from V and 2 bases from J, leaving 13 bases between. Grouping used clinical history reported by participants in a survey and questionnaire.

The origin of this receptor is a woman aged 25-40 years who had recovered from COVID-19. V usage is TRBV7-9 and J usage is TRBJ1-2, with D possibly being TRBD1 (5 bases). Sequencing was performed on PBMCs or T cells enriched from blood (not recorded which). CDR3 in amino acids: CASSLINRRNYGYTF. In DNA, the CDR3 is TGTGCCAGCAGCTTGATTAACAGGCGAAACTATGGCTACACCTTC.